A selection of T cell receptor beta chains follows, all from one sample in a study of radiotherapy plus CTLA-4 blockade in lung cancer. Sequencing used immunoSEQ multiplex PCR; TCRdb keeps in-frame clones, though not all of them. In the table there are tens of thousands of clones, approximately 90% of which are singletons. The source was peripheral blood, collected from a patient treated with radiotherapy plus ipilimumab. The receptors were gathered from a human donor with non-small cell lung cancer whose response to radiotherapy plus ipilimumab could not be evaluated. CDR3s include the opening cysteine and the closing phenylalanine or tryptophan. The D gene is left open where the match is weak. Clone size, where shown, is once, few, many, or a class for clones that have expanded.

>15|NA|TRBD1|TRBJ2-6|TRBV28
TGTGCCAGCACCTCAGGGGGCTCTGGGGCCAACGTCCTGACTTTC
CASTSGGSGANVLTF
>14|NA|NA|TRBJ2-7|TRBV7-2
TGTGCCAGCAGCTTAGACTGGAGCGCCTACGAGCAGTACTTC
CASSLDWSAYEQYF
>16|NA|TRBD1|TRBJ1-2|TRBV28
TGTGCCAGCAGTTTTTTGGGTTCGGCGACAGGGCGTGGCTACACCTTC
CASSFLGSATGRGYTF
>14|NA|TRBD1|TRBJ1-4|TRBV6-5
TGTGCCAGCACCCAGGGGGCTCCTGGTGAAAAACTGTTTTTT
CASTQGAPGEKLFF
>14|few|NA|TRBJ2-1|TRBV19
TGTGCCAGTAGTATTTCCCGGGGAGGGGGTGAGCAGTTCTTC
CASSISRGGGEQFF
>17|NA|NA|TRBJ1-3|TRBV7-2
TGTGCCAGCAGCTTAGGGCCAGCAGGAGGTTCGGGAAACACCATATATTTT
CASSLGPAGGSGNTIYF
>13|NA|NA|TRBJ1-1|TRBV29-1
TGCAGCTCCCTCCGAGGTGGGAACACTGAAGCTTTCTTT
CSSLRGGNTEAFF
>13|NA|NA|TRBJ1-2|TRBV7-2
TGTGCCAGCAGCCTAAGGACACACTATGGCTACACCTTC
CASSLRTHYGYTF
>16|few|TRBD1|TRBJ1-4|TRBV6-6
TGTGCCAACCCTAACGAAATCGGGACAGCAAATGAAAAACTGTTTTTT
CANPNEIGTANEKLFF
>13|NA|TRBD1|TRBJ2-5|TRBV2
TGTGCCAGCAGTAAAGACAGGGGAGAGACCCAGTACTTC
CASSKDRGETQYF
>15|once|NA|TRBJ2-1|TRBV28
TGTGCCAGCAGTTCCCCAACCCCGACTAGTACCATCCAGTTCTTC
CASSSPTPTSTIQFF
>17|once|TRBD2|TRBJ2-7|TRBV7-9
TGTGCCAGCAGCTTAGGGCGTGTGACTAGCGACTCCTACGAGCAGTACTTC
CASSLGRVTSDSYEQYF
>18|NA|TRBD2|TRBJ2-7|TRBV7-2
TGTGCCAGCAGCCTCGGGACTAGCGGGAGTTTCGCAGTGGACGAGCAGTACTTC
CASSLGTSGSFAVDEQYF
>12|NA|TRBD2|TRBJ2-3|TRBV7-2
TGTGCCAGCAGTCAACCGGGAGGCTCGCAGTATTTT
CASSQPGGSQYF
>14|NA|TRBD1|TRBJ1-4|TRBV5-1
TGCGCCAGCAGCCCCGGGACAGCTAATGAAAAACTGTTTTTT
CASSPGTANEKLFF
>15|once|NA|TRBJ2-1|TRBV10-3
TGTGCCATCAGTGAGTACGCGGGGTCCTACAATGAGCAGTTCTTC
CAISEYAGSYNEQFF
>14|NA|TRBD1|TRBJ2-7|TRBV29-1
TGCAGCGTAACAAACCGGGACAGGGAGGACGAGCAGTACTTC
CSVTNRDREDEQYF
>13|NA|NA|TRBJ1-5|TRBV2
TGTGCCAGCAGGGCAGATAGCAATCAGCCCCAGCATTTT
CASRADSNQPQHF
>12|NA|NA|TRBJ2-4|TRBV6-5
TGTGCCAGGGGAGACCCCAAAAACATTCAGTACTTC
CARGDPKNIQYF
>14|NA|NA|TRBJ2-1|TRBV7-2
TGTGCCAGCAGCAGCCAAACGCGCTACAATGAGCAGTTCTTC
CASSSQTRYNEQFF
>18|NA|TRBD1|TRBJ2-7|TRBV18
TGTGCCAGCTCACCACCTATATCCCAGCCGGGACAGGCTAGAGAGCAGTACTTC
CASSPPISQPGQAREQYF
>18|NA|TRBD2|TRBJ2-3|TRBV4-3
TGCGCCAGCAGCCAGGAACTAGCGGGGGGGCTGTATACAGATACGCAGTATTTT
CASSQELAGGLYTDTQYF
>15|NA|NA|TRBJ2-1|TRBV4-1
TGCGCCAGCAGCCAAGCAACAGGGTATATCAATGAGCAGTTCTTC
CASSQATGYINEQFF
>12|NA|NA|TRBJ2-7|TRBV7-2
TGTGCCAGCAGCCAAACTAGGTACGAGCAGTACTTC
CASSQTRYEQYF
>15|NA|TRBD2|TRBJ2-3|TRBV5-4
TGTGCCAGCAGCTTGGGCGCGGGAGGCACAGATACGCAGTATTTT
CASSLGAGGTDTQYF
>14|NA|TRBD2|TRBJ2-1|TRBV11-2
TGTGCCAGCAGCTCCTTGACTAGCGGGACGTCGCAGTTCTTC
CASSSLTSGTSQFF
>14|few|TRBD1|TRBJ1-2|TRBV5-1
TGCGCCAGCAGCCCTTTGGAGGGGGCGCAAGGCTACACCTTC
CASSPLEGAQGYTF
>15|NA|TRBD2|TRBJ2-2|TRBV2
TGTGCCAGCCGACTAGCGGGGGGTCACACCGGGGAGCTGTTTTTT
CASRLAGGHTGELFF
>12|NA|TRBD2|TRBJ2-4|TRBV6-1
TGTGCCACCCGGGACTACGGACACATTCAGTACTTC
CATRDYGHIQYF
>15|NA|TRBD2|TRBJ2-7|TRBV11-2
TGTGCCAGCAGCTTGGCCGCGGGGGTTTCCTACGAGCAGTACTTC
CASSLAAGVSYEQYF
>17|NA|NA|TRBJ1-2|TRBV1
TGCACCAGCAGCCAAGAAGTCCATCGCGGGAGCTTCTATGGCTACACCTTC
CTSSQEVHRGSFYGYTF
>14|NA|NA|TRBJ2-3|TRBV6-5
TGTGCCAGCAGTTACTTCTCCAAAGGGGGGGCGCAGTATTTT
CASSYFSKGGAQYF
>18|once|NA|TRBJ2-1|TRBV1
TGCACCAGCAGCCAACCGGTCTACGAGGGAGTGGGGTACAATGAGCAGTTCTTC
CTSSQPVYEGVGYNEQFF
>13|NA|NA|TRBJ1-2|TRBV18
TGTGCCAGCTCACGCGGGACGGACAATGGCTACACCTTC
CASSRGTDNGYTF
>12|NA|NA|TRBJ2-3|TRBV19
TGTGCCAGTAGTATCGCGGCGGATACGCAGTATTTT
CASSIAADTQYF
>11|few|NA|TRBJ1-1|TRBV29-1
TGCAGCGTTGAGGGGGCAGGTGAAGCTTTCTTT
CSVEGAGEAFF
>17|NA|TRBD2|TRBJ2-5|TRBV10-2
TGCGCCAGCAGTCTGACTAGCGGGGGGACGACCCCGGAGACCCAGTACTTC
CASSLTSGGTTPETQYF
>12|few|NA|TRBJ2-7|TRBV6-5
TGTGCCAGTAGGGGTAGGGATCATGAGCAGTACTTC
CASRGRDHEQYF
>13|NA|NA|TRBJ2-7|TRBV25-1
TGTGCCAGCAGTGAGGGACAATTGGTGGAGCAGTACTTC
CASSEGQLVEQYF
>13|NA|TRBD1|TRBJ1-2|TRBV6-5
TGTGCCAGCAGGGCGACAGGGCGGGATGGCTACACCTTC
CASRATGRDGYTF
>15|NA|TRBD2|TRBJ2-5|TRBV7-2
TGTGCCAGCAGCCTAACTAGCGGGGCACAAGAGACCCAGTACTTC
CASSLTSGAQETQYF
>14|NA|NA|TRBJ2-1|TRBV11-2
TGTGCCAGCAGCCCCTATGTGTACTACAATGAGCAGTTCTTC
CASSPYVYYNEQFF
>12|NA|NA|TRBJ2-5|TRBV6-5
TGTGCCAGCAGCCCCGTGAGAGGGACCCAGTACTTC
CASSPVRGTQYF
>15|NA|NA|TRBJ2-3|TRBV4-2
TGTGCCAGCAGCCAAGAATGGGGAGTTAGGAATACGCAGTATTTT
CASSQEWGVRNTQYF
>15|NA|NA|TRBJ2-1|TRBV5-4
TGTGCCAGCAGCTTGGAACAGGACGTTCACAATGAGCAGTTCTTC
CASSLEQDVHNEQFF